This T cell receptor beta chain was identified in a study of cytomegalovirus exposure and HLA in healthy donors. Study-wide results and limits: In a later analysis, HLA-associated TCR beta chains were more clonally expanded than equally common others.

The PCR made use of 60 Vbeta and 13 Jbeta primers. Generated by immunoSEQ multiplex PCR, the TCRdb table keeps only in-frame clones and is missing some. The sample has over 120,000 clones; roughly three quarters are singletons. Germline V gives CDR1 SGHAT, CDR2 FQNNGV. V was clipped by 6 bases and J by 0 bases; unmatched bases: 4. CDR3 size: 15 residues. Note on this clone: Its specificity is not known.

The clonotype was recovered from a female donor in good health and CMV-seronegative. This chain uses TRBV11-2 with TRBJ1-2; 10 nucleotides agree with TRBD1. Material: PBMCs. CDR3 nucleotide sequence: TGTGCCAGCAGTACCGGGACAGGGGCTAACTATGGCTACACCTTC. It yields the protein CASSTGTGANYGYTF.